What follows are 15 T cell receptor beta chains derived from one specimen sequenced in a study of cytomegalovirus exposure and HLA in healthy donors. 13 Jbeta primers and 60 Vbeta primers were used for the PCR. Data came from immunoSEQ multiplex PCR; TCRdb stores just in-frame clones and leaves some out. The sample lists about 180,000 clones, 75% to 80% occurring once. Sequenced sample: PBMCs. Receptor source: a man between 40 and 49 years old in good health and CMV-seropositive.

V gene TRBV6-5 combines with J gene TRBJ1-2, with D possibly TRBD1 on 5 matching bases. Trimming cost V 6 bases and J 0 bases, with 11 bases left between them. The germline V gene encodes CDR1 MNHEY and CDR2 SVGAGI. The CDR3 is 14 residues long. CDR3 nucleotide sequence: TGTGCCAGCAGCCGAGGAGGGGCTAACTATGGCTACACCTTC. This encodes CASSRGGANYGYTF.

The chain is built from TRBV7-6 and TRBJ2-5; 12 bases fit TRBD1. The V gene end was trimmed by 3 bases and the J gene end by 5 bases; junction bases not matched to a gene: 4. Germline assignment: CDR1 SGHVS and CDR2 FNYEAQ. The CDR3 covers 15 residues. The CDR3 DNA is TGTGCCAGCAGCTTTAGGGGACAGGGGGCGGAGACCCAGTACTTC. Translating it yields CASSFRGQGAETQYF.

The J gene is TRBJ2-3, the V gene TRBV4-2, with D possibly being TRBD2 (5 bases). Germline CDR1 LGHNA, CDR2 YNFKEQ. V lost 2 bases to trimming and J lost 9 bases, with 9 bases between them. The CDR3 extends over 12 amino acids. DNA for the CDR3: TGTGCCAGCAGCCAAACTAGGTGGACGCAGTATTTT. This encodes CASSQTRWTQYF.

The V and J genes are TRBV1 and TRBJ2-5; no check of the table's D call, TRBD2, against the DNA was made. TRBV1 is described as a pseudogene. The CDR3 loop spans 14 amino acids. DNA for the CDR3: TGCACCAGCAGCCAAGAAACTCGTAAAGAGACCCAGTACTTC. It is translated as CTSSQETRKETQYF.

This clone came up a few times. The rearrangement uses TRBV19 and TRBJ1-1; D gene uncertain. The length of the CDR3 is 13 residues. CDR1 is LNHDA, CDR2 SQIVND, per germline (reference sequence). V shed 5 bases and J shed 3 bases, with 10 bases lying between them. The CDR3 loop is CASSPGADTEAFF. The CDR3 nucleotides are TGTGCCAGTAGTCCAGGAGCGGACACTGAAGCTTTCTTT. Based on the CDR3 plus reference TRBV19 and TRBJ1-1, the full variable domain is DGGITQSPKYLFRKEGQNVTLSCEQNLNHDAMYWYRQDPGQGLRLIYYSQIVNDFQKGDIAEGYSVSREKKESFPLTVTSAQKNPTAFYLCASSPGADTEAFFGQGTRLTVV.

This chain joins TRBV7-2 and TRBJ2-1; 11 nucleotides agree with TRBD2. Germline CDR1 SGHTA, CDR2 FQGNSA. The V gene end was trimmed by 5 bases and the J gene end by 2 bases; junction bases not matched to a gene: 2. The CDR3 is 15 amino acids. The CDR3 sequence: CASSGTSGTYNEQFF. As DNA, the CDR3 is TGTGCCAGCAGCGGGACTAGCGGAACCTACAATGAGCAGTTCTTC.

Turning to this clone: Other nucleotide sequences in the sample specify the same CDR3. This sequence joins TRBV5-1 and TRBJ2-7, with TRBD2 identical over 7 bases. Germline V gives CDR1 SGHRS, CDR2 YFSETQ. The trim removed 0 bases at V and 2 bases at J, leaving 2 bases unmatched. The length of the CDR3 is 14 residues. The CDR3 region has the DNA TGCGCCAGCAGCTTGGGGGCGGGGGCCTACGAGCAGTACTTC. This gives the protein CASSLGAGAYEQYF.

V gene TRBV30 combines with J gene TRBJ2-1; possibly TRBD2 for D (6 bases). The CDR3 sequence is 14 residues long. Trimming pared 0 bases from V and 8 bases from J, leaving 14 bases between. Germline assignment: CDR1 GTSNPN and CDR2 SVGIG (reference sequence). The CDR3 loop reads CAWSVSGLAYEQFF. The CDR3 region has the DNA TGTGCCTGGAGTGTAAGCGGGCTAGCCTATGAGCAGTTCTTC.

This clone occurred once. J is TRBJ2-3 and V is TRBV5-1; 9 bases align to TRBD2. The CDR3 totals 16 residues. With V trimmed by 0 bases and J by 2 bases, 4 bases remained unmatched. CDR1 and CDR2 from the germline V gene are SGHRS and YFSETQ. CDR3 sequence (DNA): TGCGCCAGCAGCTTGGGGGCTAGCGGGGTCACAGATACGCAGTATTTT. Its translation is CASSLGASGVTDTQYF.

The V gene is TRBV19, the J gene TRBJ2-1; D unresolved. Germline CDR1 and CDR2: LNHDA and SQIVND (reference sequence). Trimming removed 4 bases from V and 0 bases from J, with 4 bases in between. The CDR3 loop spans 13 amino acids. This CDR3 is CASSRSSYNEQFF. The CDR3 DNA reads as TGTGCCAGTAGTAGGAGCTCCTACAATGAGCAGTTCTTC. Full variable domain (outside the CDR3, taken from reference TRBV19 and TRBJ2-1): DGGITQSPKYLFRKEGQNVTLSCEQNLNHDAMYWYRQDPGQGLRLIYYSQIVNDFQKGDIAEGYSVSREKKESFPLTVTSAQKNPTAFYLCASSRSSYNEQFFGPGTRLTVL.

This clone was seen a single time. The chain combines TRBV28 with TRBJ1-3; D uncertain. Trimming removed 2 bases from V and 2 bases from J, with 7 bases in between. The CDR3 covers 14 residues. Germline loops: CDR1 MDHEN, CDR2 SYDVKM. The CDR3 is CASSLGPAGNTIYF. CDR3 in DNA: TGTGCCAGCAGTTTAGGCCCAGCTGGAAACACCATATATTTT.

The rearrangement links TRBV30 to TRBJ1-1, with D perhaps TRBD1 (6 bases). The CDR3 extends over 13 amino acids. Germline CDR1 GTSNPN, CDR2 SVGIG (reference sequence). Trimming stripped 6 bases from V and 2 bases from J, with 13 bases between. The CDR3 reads CACLTGTNTEAFF. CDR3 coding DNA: TGTGCCTGCCTTACAGGGACAAACACTGAAGCTTTCTTT.

The CDR3 sequence: CASSFTRTGRETQYF. CDR3 in DNA: TGTGCCAGCAGCTTTACAAGGACAGGGAGGGAGACCCAGTACTTC. V is TRBV11-2 and J is TRBJ2-5; TRBD1 matches at 8 bases. The junction had 8 bases not matched to a gene; V was cut back by 3 bases and J by 5 bases. Germline assignment: CDR1 SGHAT and CDR2 FQNNGV. This CDR3 has 15 residues. Together with reference TRBV11-2 and TRBJ2-5, the CDR3 gives the full variable domain: EAGVAQSPRYKIIEKRQSVAFWCNPISGHATLYWYQQILGQGPKLLIQFQNNGVVDDSQLPKDRFSAERLKGVDSTLKIQPAKLEDSAVYLCASSFTRTGRETQYFGPGTRLLVL.

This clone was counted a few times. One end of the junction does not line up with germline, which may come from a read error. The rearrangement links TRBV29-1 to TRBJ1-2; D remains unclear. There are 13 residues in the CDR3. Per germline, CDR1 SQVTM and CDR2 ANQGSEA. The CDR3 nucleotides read TGCAGCGTTGACAGACAAATTAACCATGGCTACACCTTC. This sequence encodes CSVDRQINHGYTF.

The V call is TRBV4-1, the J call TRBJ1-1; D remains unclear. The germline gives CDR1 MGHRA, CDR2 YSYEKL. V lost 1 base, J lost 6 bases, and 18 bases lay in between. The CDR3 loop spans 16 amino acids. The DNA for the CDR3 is TGCGCCAGCAGCCAAGTTCACCCCCTCCAGTTCTCTGAAGCTTTCTTT. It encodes CASSQVHPLQFSEAFF.